What follows describes a single T cell receptor (beta chain). This sample is drawn from a study of siplizumab effects on memory and regulatory T cells. Trimming cost V 7 bases and J 1 base, with 11 bases left between them. The CDR3 covers 14 residues. Germline CDR1 reads SGHTA; CDR2 reads FQGNSA. Assay: immunoSEQ multiplex PCR; the TCRdb copy retains only in-frame clones and omits some. The sample yields about 110,000 clones, about 90% seen once. The chain recombines TRBV7-2 with TRBJ2-1; the D is unclear. This clonotype originated in a human donor in good health. The sample comprised Tregs sorted from blood. CDR3 nucleotides: TGTGCCAGCACGAGGACGGCGTCCTACAATGAGCAGTTCTTC. Protein: CASTRTASYNEQFF.